The clone carrying this TCR beta chain was detected many times. The record originates from a study of regulatory T cells in long-lasting Graves disease. The germline gives CDR1 SGHKS, CDR2 YYEKEE (reference sequence). This CDR3 contains 14 residues. Trimming took off 0 bases at V and 0 bases at J, with 4 bases between the two ends. Researchers made TCR beta libraries by using iRepertoire HTBI primers and running Arm-PCR on CDR3 regions. TCRdb re-called the multiplex PCR reads with MiXCR, one entry per CDR3 protein. The table has about 240,000 distinct CDR3 sequences, 20% seen once. Time point here: newly diagnosed GD, antithyroid drugs for less than 3 months. Construction of the TCR library relied on RNA isolated from PBMCs.

The TCR was taken from a female donor with Graves disease. V usage is TRBV5-5 and J usage is TRBJ1-5; D not resolved. This specimen consisted of peripheral blood mononuclear cells (PBMCs), obtained at new diagnosis, from a patient treated with antithyroid drugs. CDR3 in DNA: TGTGCCAGCAGCTTGGTTGATAGCAATCAGCCCCAGCATTTT. It codes for CASSLVDSNQPQHF.